These 32 T cell receptor beta chains originate from one sample sequenced in a study of blood T cell repertoires in COVID-19. Assay used: immunoSEQ multiplex PCR; TCRdb lists only in-frame clones, some missing. The table lists just under 90,000 clones, roughly 88% of them singletons, with about 3% in the top ten. The sequenced sample was peripheral blood. These receptors were obtained from a woman aged 80 or over with acute or convalescent COVID-19.

Worth noting for this clone: The sample has other DNA sequences that encode this CDR3 too. The gene calls are TRBV7-9 and TRBJ1-3; D not certain. V lost 1 base and J lost 0, with 7 bases in between. Per germline, CDR1 SEHNR and CDR2 FQNEAQ (reference sequence). This CDR3 region has 15 residues. Here the CDR3 DNA reads TGTGCCAGCAGCTTAGTAGGAGACTCTGGAAACACCATATATTTT. It specifies CASSLVGDSGNTIYF.

The J gene is TRBJ2-7, the V gene TRBV6-5, with a possible D match to TRBD1 (5 bases). Deletions cut 6 bases from V and 2 bases from J, with 14 bases between. The CDR3 is made up of 14 amino acids. Germline V CDR1 and CDR2: MNHEY, SVGAGI. The CDR3 protein is CASRWGTGPYEQYF. The CDR3 DNA reads as TGTGCCAGCAGGTGGGGTACAGGTCCCTACGAGCAGTACTTC.

The chain is built from TRBV7-6 and TRBJ1-2, with 10 nucleotides matching TRBD1. CDR1 is SGHVS, CDR2 FNYEAQ, per germline. Losses at the gene ends were 5 bases for V and 3 bases for J; bases not matched to a gene: 9. The CDR3 sequence is 16 residues long. DNA of the CDR3: TGTGCCAGCAGCCGGGACAGGGGAGGCTTAGACTATGGCTACACCTTC. It specifies CASSRDRGGLDYGYTF. The whole variable domain, remainder taken from reference TRBV7-6 and TRBJ1-2, is GAGVSQSPRYKVTKRGQDVALRCDPISGHVSLYWYRQALGQGPEFLTYFNYEAQQDKSGLPNDRFSAERPEGSISTLTIQRTEQRDSAMYRCASSRDRGGLDYGYTFGSGTRLTVV.

This chain joins TRBV27 and TRBJ2-7; tentative D call: TRBD2 (6 bases). Germline CDR1 and CDR2: MNHEY and SMNVEV (reference sequence). CDR3 size: 14 residues. V was pared by 5 bases and J by 4 bases, with 15 bases between. The chain's CDR3 is CASSPAGLTYEQYF. Here the CDR3 DNA reads TGTGCCAGCAGTCCAGCGGGCTTGACGTACGAGCAGTACTTC.

The chain couples TRBV7-2 to TRBJ2-2; D might be TRBD1 (6 bases). Trimming removed 4 bases at V and 5 bases at J, with 14 bases between. The CDR3 has 15 amino acids. Germline CDR1 is SGHTA and CDR2 is FQGNSA. The CDR3 loop reads CASSSSYRVTGELFF. The CDR3 nucleotides are TGTGCCAGCAGCTCAAGCTACAGGGTTACCGGGGAGCTGTTTTTT.

The chain uses TRBV6-4 and TRBJ2-2; no definite D call. The CDR3 runs to 14 residues. V lost 2 bases to trimming and J lost 6 bases, with 10 bases between them. CDR1 and CDR2 from the germline V gene are MRHNA and SNTAGT. CDR3 in amino acids: CASSDQAAAGELFF. DNA for the CDR3: TGTGCCAGCAGTGACCAGGCAGCTGCCGGGGAGCTGTTTTTT.

This rearrangement joins TRBV29-1 to TRBJ1-3; possibly TRBD1 for D (5 bases). The CDR3 covers 13 residues. V was clipped by 7 bases and J by 4 bases, with 14 bases between them. CDR1 and CDR2 from the germline V gene are SQVTM and ANQGSEA. CDR3 loop: CSGRAGLGNTIYF. The CDR3 region has the DNA TGCAGCGGGAGGGCAGGGTTGGGAAACACCATATATTTT.

The chain is built from TRBV28 and TRBJ1-4; 7 nucleotides align to TRBD1. CDR1 is MDHEN and CDR2 is SYDVKM in the germline V gene. V was pared by 3 bases and J by 5 bases, with 3 bases of the junction left unmatched. The CDR3 loop spans 14 amino acids. CDR3 amino acids: CASSLGQLNEKLFF. The CDR3 DNA is TGTGCCAGCAGTTTGGGACAGTTAAATGAAAAACTGTTTTTT.

The V gene is TRBV9, the J gene TRBJ2-1, with 8 bases lining up with TRBD1. Trimming removed 4 bases from V and 7 bases from J; junction bases left unmatched: 10. Germline V gene sequence: CDR1 SGDLS, CDR2 YYNGEE. The CDR3 consists of 15 residues. The CDR3 DNA follows: TGTGCCAGCAGCACCCGACAGGGGCAATTGAATGAGCAGTTCTTC. The encoded protein is CASSTRQGQLNEQFF. The full variable domain, completed using reference TRBV9 and TRBJ2-1, is DSGVTQTPKHLITATGQRVTLRCSPRSGDLSVYWYQQSLDQGLQFLIQYYNGEERAKGNILERFSAQQFPDLHSELNLSSLELGDSALYFCASSTRQGQLNEQFFGPGTRLTVL.

The V gene is TRBV5-6, the J gene TRBJ1-6, with D uncertain. Looked up from germline, CDR1 is SGHDT and CDR2 is YYEEEE. V was pared by 9 bases and J by 7 bases, with 14 bases between. The CDR3 runs 13 residues. CDR3 sequence: CATTRAGNSPLHF. The CDR3 DNA follows: TGTGCCACCACGAGGGCCGGCAATTCACCCCTCCACTTT.

This chain joins TRBV7-3 and TRBJ2-2, with 10 bases aligning to TRBD1. V lost 2 bases, J lost 6 bases, and 3 bases stayed unmatched. CDR3 size: 15 residues. Germline-derived CDR1 and CDR2 are SGHTA and FQGTGA. The CDR3 is CASSLGGTGAGELFF. The DNA for the CDR3 is TGTGCCAGCAGCTTAGGCGGGACAGGGGCCGGGGAGCTGTTTTTT.

The rearrangement links TRBV6-5 to TRBJ2-7; weak D call: TRBD1 (6 bases). The CDR3 is made up of 14 amino acids. V was cut by 6 bases and J by 3 bases, with 15 bases left in between. Germline V gene sequence: CDR1 MNHEY, CDR2 SVGAGI. CDR3: CASSPGTRDYEQYF. In nucleotides, the CDR3 is TGTGCCAGCAGCCCCGGGACACGGGACTACGAGCAGTACTTC.

This clone was counted a few times. The chain carries TRBV6-5 and TRBJ2-1; a possible D gene is TRBD1 (6 bases). Germline CDR1 and CDR2: MNHEY and SVGAGI. The germline V and J ends were trimmed by 6 bases and 12 bases, with 15 bases remaining between them. This CDR3 has 12 amino acids. The CDR3 bases are TGTGCCAGCAGACGCCCGGGACATGGGCAGTTCTTC. Amino acids: CASRRPGHGQFF.

The V call is TRBV5-4, the J call TRBJ2-1; 8 bases are a match to TRBD1. The V gene's germline CDR1 is SGHNT and CDR2 YYREEE (reference sequence). The CDR3 loop spans 16 amino acids. V gave up 4 bases and J gave up 5 bases; unmatched junction bases: 11. The CDR3 nucleotides read TGTGCCAGCAGCGCCGGCAGGGGGCGCATGGACAATGAGCAGTTCTTC. Translated, it gives CASSAGRGRMDNEQFF.

The chain recombines TRBV7-2 with TRBJ1-6; D remains unclear. The V gene lost 0 bases and the J gene lost 5 bases, with 5 bases spanning the gap. CDR1 is SGHTA and CDR2 is FQGNSA in the germline V gene. The CDR3 contains 14 residues. The DNA for the CDR3 is TGTGCCAGCAGCTTAGCGTCGGATAATTCACCCCTCCACTTT. This codes for CASSLASDNSPLHF. The variable domain in full, completed from reference TRBV7-2 and TRBJ1-6, reads GAGVSQSPSNKVTEKGKDVELRCDPISGHTALYWYRQSLGQGLEFLIYFQGNSAPDKSGLPSDRFSAERTGGSVSTLTIQRTQQEDSAVYLCASSLASDNSPLHFGNGTRLTVT.

This clone was recorded only once. The gene calls are TRBV7-3 and TRBJ1-6, with 7 bases matching TRBD1. Germline trimming cut 5 bases from V and 7 bases from J; bases unmatched to any gene: 2. CDR1 and CDR2 from the germline V gene are SGHTA and FQGTGA. The CDR3 has 13 residues. CDR3 sequence (DNA): TGTGCCAGCAGCCGGGACAGAAATTCACCCCTCCACTTT. Translation: CASSRDRNSPLHF.

The rearrangement uses TRBV5-1 and TRBJ1-1; D is possibly TRBD1 (6 bases). V dropped 3 bases and J dropped 0 bases, with 12 bases sitting between them. Germline CDR1 SGHRS, CDR2 YFSETQ. The CDR3 spans 15 residues. In nucleotides, the CDR3 is TGCGCCAGCAGCTATACAGGGAAAATGAACACTGAAGCTTTCTTT. Translation: CASSYTGKMNTEAFF.

This clone appeared a few times. This chain joins TRBV7-2 and TRBJ2-7, with no clear D. Germline-derived CDR1 and CDR2 are SGHTA and FQGNSA. V shed 0 bases and J shed 2 bases, with 11 bases lying between them. The CDR3 is made up of 15 amino acids. This chain's CDR3 is CASSLASRGTYEQYF. In DNA, the CDR3 is TGTGCCAGCAGCTTAGCCAGCAGAGGAACCTACGAGCAGTACTTC.

The chain is built from TRBV7-2 and TRBJ1-2, with 7 bases identical to TRBD1. Germline values: CDR1 SGHTA, CDR2 FQGNSA. CDR3 length: 14 residues. J lost 4 bases, V lost 4 bases, and 6 bases had no gene match. The CDR3 DNA sequence: TGTGCCAGCAGCTCCAACAGGGGCCTCTATGGCTACACCTTC. It is translated as CASSSNRGLYGYTF.

This chain uses TRBV24-1 with TRBJ2-1; 10 bases fit TRBD2. Per the germline V gene, CDR1 is KGHDR and CDR2 is SFDVKD. V shed 4 bases and J 4 bases; nucleotides not matched to a gene: 6. This CDR3 has 16 residues. CDR3 in DNA: TGTGCCACCAGTGACCCGACTAGCGGGCCTTACAATGAGCAGTTCTTC. This codes for CATSDPTSGPYNEQFF.

Only one count was recorded for this clone. The rearrangement uses TRBV19 and TRBJ1-6; TRBD1 matches at 7 bases. There are 14 residues in the CDR3. Trimming at V came to 8 bases and at J to 6 bases, leaving 7 bases not matched to a gene. Per the germline V gene, CDR1 is LNHDA and CDR2 is SQIVND (reference sequence). DNA for the CDR3: TGTGCCAGTCTTCGAGGGGGCTTTAATTCACCCCTCCACTTT. The encoded protein is CASLRGGFNSPLHF.

The chain employs TRBV19 and TRBJ2-6; D is perhaps TRBD2 (5 bases). From germline, CDR1 is LNHDA and CDR2 SQIVND (reference sequence). V was cut by 2 bases and J by 1 base, with 9 bases left in between. The CDR3 has 16 residues. The CDR3 DNA reads TGTGCCAGTAGTATAACGGGATTATCTGGGGCCAACGTCCTGACTTTC. This sequence encodes CASSITGLSGANVLTF.

The rearrangement uses TRBV27 and TRBJ1-5, with D uncertain. The CDR3 contains 14 residues. V dropped 2 bases and J dropped 7 bases, with 12 bases sitting between them. From germline, CDR1 is MNHEY and CDR2 SMNVEV (reference sequence). The CDR3 loop is CASSLRHSGQPQHF. Written as DNA, the CDR3 is TGTGCCAGCAGTTTAAGGCACTCGGGGCAGCCCCAGCATTTT.

CDR3 residues: CASSLTGGLYEKLFF. The CDR3 region has the DNA TGTGCCAGCAGCTTGACAGGGGGACTTTATGAAAAACTGTTTTTT. The V gene is TRBV11-2, the J gene TRBJ1-4; TRBD1 aligns across 9 bases. Germline lookup yields CDR1 SGHAT and CDR2 FQNNGV. There are 15 residues in the CDR3. After removal of 3 bases from V and 6 bases from J, the junction contained 5 bases not matched to a gene.

The CDR3 bases are TGCGCCAGCAAGGTGGGACAGTTGAACACCGGGGAGCTGTTTTTT. Amino acid sequence: CASKVGQLNTGELFF. The chain has TRBV5-1 and TRBJ2-2, with 7 positions matching TRBD1. Germline V lookup: CDR1 SGHRS, CDR2 YFSETQ. CDR3 length equals 15 residues. V shed 6 bases, J shed 1 base, and the junction held 6 bases outside the gene matches.

In regard to this clone: The same CDR3 is also encoded by other DNA sequences in this sample. V and J are TRBV9 and TRBJ2-3; 10 bases line up with TRBD2. J was trimmed by 2 bases and V by 4 bases; bases with no gene match: 4. This CDR3 region has 15 residues. Germline CDR1 reads SGDLS; CDR2 reads YYNGEE. The CDR3: CASSFSGGSTDTQYF. The CDR3 DNA reads TGTGCCAGCAGCTTTAGCGGGGGGTCCACAGATACGCAGTATTTT.

The J gene is TRBJ2-3, the V gene TRBV10-3; 7 nucleotides agree with TRBD1. The V gene end was trimmed by 8 bases and the J gene end by 3 bases; junction bases not matched to a gene: 5. Germline V gives CDR1 ENHRY, CDR2 SYGVKD. This CDR3 spans 13 amino acids. The CDR3 sequence is CAIQGQQTDTQYF. CDR3 bases: TGTGCCATCCAGGGACAGCAAACAGATACGCAGTATTTT.

The rearrangement uses TRBV24-1 and TRBJ1-4; 8 bases align to TRBD1. The CDR3 loop spans 16 amino acids. Trimming cost V 5 bases and J 0 bases; bases outside gene matches: 4. Germline V gene data show CDR1 as KGHDR and CDR2 as SFDVKD. The CDR3 nucleotides are TGTGCCACCAGTGGACAGGGGAAAGCAACTAATGAAAAACTGTTTTTT. The encoded protein is CATSGQGKATNEKLFF.

By share, this clone counts as medium-sized. The chain carries TRBV9 and TRBJ1-1; 11 bases align to TRBD1. CDR3 length equals 17 residues. J gave up 4 bases and V 4 bases, and 12 bases lay outside the gene matches. Germline V lookup: CDR1 SGDLS, CDR2 YYNGEE. CDR3 nucleotides: TGTGCCAGCAGCACTTCCGGACAGGGGGCGGGTGGCACTGAAGCTTTCTTT. Its protein is CASSTSGQGAGGTEAFF. Variable domain in full (rest from reference TRBV9 and TRBJ1-1): DSGVTQTPKHLITATGQRVTLRCSPRSGDLSVYWYQQSLDQGLQFLIQYYNGEERAKGNILERFSAQQFPDLHSELNLSSLELGDSALYFCASSTSGQGAGGTEAFFGQGTRLTVV.

V is TRBV30 and J is TRBJ1-2; possible D gene TRBD1, 5 bases. The germline V gene has CDR1 GTSNPN and CDR2 SVGIG (reference sequence). V dropped 0 bases and J dropped 8 bases, with 16 bases sitting between them. CDR3 length: 14 amino acids. The CDR3, as DNA: TGTGCCTGGAGTGTCCTGACAGCTGGGATGGGCTACACCTTC. Its protein is CAWSVLTAGMGYTF.

This clone was seen a handful of times. CDR3 in amino acids: CASSHSAGNTIYF. The CDR3 bases are TGCGCCAGCAGCCATTCCGCTGGAAACACCATATATTTT. V usage is TRBV4-3 and J usage is TRBJ1-3; D is undetermined. Germline V CDR1 and CDR2: LGHNA, YSLEER. Trimming pared 3 bases from V and 2 bases from J, leaving 5 bases between. This CDR3 is 13 amino acids long.

The rearrangement links TRBV13 to TRBJ2-7; 8 bases are shared with TRBD1. Germline assignment: CDR1 PRHDT and CDR2 FYEKMQ (reference sequence). With 4 bases clipped from V and 1 base from J, the junction kept 15 bases outside the gene matches. The length of the CDR3 is 18 residues. CDR3 bases: TGTGCCAGCAGCTGGATAACCTTTGGACAGGGAGGATCCTACGAGCAGTACTTC. It translates to CASSWITFGQGGSYEQYF.